The clone carrying this T cell receptor (beta chain) came up many times. This entry comes from a study of regulatory T cells in long-lasting Graves disease. At the level of the study: Antithyroid drug use was under 3 months in newly diagnosed Graves' patients.

Time point given: newly diagnosed GD, antithyroid drugs for less than 3 months. Researchers made the TCR library from RNA that was extracted from PBMCs. Libraries of TCR beta came from iRepertoire HTBI primers plus Arm-PCR of CDR3 regions. Using its own MiXCR run on the multiplex PCR reads, TCRdb lists one record per CDR3 protein. Of about 530,000 distinct CDR3 sequences listed, roughly 16% are singletons. Germline V gene lookup returns CDR1 KGHSH and CDR2 LQKENI. The CDR3 consists of 15 residues. Trimming shortened V by 1 base and J by 1 base, and 10 bases separated the two germline ends. The same data also went into a second study, on T cells in Graves' hyperthyroidism and ophthalmopathy. As that study records: Clinicians diagnosed patients from clinical symptoms, serum thyroxine and TRAb, thyroid ultrasound and orbital computed tomography.

This sequence originates from a woman aged 40-65 years with Graves disease. This rearrangement joins TRBV18 to TRBJ1-1; tentative D call: TRBD1 (5 bases). The sample in question was peripheral blood mononuclear cells (PBMCs), obtained at new diagnosis, from a patient treated with antithyroid drugs. CDR3 amino acids: CASSPRQTENTEAFF. Here the CDR3 DNA reads TGTGCCAGCTCACCACGTCAGACAGAGAACACTGAAGCTTTCTTT.